Shown below are 17 T cell receptor beta chains from a single sample sequenced in a study of radiation and T cells in renal cell carcinoma. Specified time point: blood 4 weeks post-SBRT, at nephrectomy. Indicated treatment: 15 Gy SBRT to primary tumor, nephrectomy 4 weeks later. Generated by immunoSEQ multiplex PCR, the TCRdb table keeps only in-frame clones and is missing some. The sample contains fewer than 85,000 clones, approximately 90% of which appear only once. The specimen was blood, collected from a patient whose treatment included radiotherapy and nephrectomy. The source of these receptors is a woman aged 70-85 years with renal cell carcinoma.

The V and J genes are TRBV6-1 and TRBJ2-7; 9 nucleotides line up with TRBD1. V shed 11 bases, J shed 0 bases, and the junction held 5 bases outside the gene matches. This CDR3 region has 13 residues. Germline assignment: CDR1 MNHNS and CDR2 SASEGT. The CDR3: CAGGQGPSYEQYF. The CDR3 DNA sequence: TGTGCCGGGGGACAGGGTCCCTCCTACGAGCAGTACTTC.

The chain combines TRBV30 with TRBJ1-5; D remains unclear. CDR1 is GTSNPN and CDR2 is SVGIG in the germline V gene (reference sequence). Deletions cut 1 base from V and 3 bases from J, with 7 bases between. The CDR3 spans 13 residues. For the CDR3, the DNA is TGTGCCTGGAGTGATGGTCACAATCAGCCCCAGCATTTT. This codes for CAWSDGHNQPQHF.

The chain carries TRBV2 and TRBJ2-2, with D maybe TRBD1 (6 bases). The germline gives CDR1 SNHLY, CDR2 FYNNEI. Trimming took 6 bases from V and 3 from J, leaving 14 bases between them. This CDR3 has 15 residues. CDR3 region: CASRVWGTYTGELFF. CDR3 coding DNA: TGTGCCAGCAGGGTCTGGGGGACATACACCGGGGAGCTGTTTTTT.

The rearrangement uses TRBV7-3 and TRBJ1-2; no clear D gene. The CDR3 has 13 residues. V dropped 2 bases and J dropped 2 bases, with 6 bases sitting between them. From germline, CDR1 is SGHTA and CDR2 FQGTGA. As DNA, the CDR3 is TGTGCCAGCAGCTTAGGGGAGAACTATGGCTACACCTTC. Its protein is CASSLGENYGYTF.

This sequence joins TRBV7-9 and TRBJ1-1; 8 bases agree with TRBD1. Trimming took 4 bases from V and 1 from J; bases not matched to a gene: 5. The germline V gene has CDR1 SEHNR and CDR2 FQNEAQ (reference sequence). CDR3 length equals 15 residues. For the CDR3, the DNA is TGTGCCAGCAGCTGGGGGGGACAGGAGAACACTGAAGCTTTCTTT. Its translation: CASSWGGQENTEAFF.

J is TRBJ2-3 and V is TRBV7-9; D ambiguous. V lost 1 base and J 2 bases, leaving 10 bases between the germline ends. Germline V gives CDR1 SEHNR, CDR2 FQNEAQ (reference sequence). This CDR3 has 15 amino acids. The CDR3 sequence is CASSLGATHTDTQYF. CDR3 DNA sequence: TGTGCCAGCAGCTTAGGTGCTACTCACACAGATACGCAGTATTTT.

This chain joins TRBV5-1 and TRBJ2-7; TRBD2 agrees at 8 bases. The CDR3 totals 15 residues. Germline assignment: CDR1 SGHRS and CDR2 YFSETQ. Trimming took 0 bases from V and 2 from J; bases not matched to a gene: 4. The CDR3 sequence is CASSLAGTSPYEQYF. CDR3 nucleotides: TGCGCCAGCAGCTTGGCTGGGACTAGTCCCTACGAGCAGTACTTC.

This rearrangement joins TRBV6-1 to TRBJ1-2; D is ambiguous. CDR1 is MNHNS and CDR2 is SASEGT in the germline V gene. The CDR3 has 14 amino acids. V gave up 6 bases and J gave up 1 base, with 12 bases separating them. As DNA, the CDR3 is TGTGCCAGCAGCGTCGGTTGGGGTAACTATGGCTACACCTTC. Protein: CASSVGWGNYGYTF.

V is TRBV29-1 and J is TRBJ1-2; D call uncertain. The CDR3 contains 11 residues. The V and J ends lost 4 bases and 4 bases respectively, with 7 bases between them. In germline, CDR1 is SQVTM, CDR2 ANQGSEA. CDR3 in DNA: TGCAGCGTTGGTTCGGGCTATGGCTACACCTTC. It yields the protein CSVGSGYGYTF.

The V and J genes are TRBV5-1 and TRBJ2-2, with D unclear. This CDR3 is built from 16 residues. The V gene's germline CDR1 is SGHRS and CDR2 YFSETQ. V lost 5 bases and J 0 bases, leaving 14 bases between the germline ends. CDR3 coding DNA: TGCGCCAGCAGTTCCGGAAGCGCGGCGAACACCGGGGAGCTGTTTTTT. It translates to CASSSGSAANTGELFF. The complete variable domain, with remaining parts taken from reference TRBV5-1 and TRBJ2-2, reads KAGVTQTPRYLIKTRGQQVTLSCSPISGHRSVSWYQQTPGQGLQFLFEYFSETQRNKGNFPGRFSGRQFSNSRSEMNVSTLELGDSALYLCASSSGSAANTGELFFGEGSRLTVL.

V and J are TRBV11-1 and TRBJ1-1; possible D gene TRBD1, 6 bases. V shed 5 bases and J shed 5 bases, with 18 bases lying between them. This CDR3 contains 15 residues. Germline V lookup: CDR1 SGHAT, CDR2 FQDESV (reference sequence). CDR3: CASSRFLQGATEAFF. The CDR3 DNA reads TGTGCCAGCAGCCGATTCTTACAGGGTGCAACTGAAGCTTTCTTT.

The chain carries TRBV6-6 and TRBJ2-7; D ambiguous. Germline lookup yields CDR1 MNHNY and CDR2 SVGAGI (reference sequence). The ends were cut back, 2 bases at V and 6 bases at J, with 20 bases in the middle. This CDR3 region has 16 residues. The CDR3 sequence: CASSYGTGGSASEQYF. CDR3 coding DNA: TGTGCCAGCAGTTACGGAACGGGCGGATCTGCCAGCGAGCAGTACTTC.

This rearrangement joins TRBV5-4 to TRBJ1-2, with a tentative D call TRBD1 (6 bases). V shed 4 bases and J shed 4 bases, with 14 bases lying between them. The germline V gene encodes CDR1 SGHNT and CDR2 YYREEE (reference sequence). This CDR3 is built from 14 residues. CDR3 region: CASSPPGASYGYTF. The CDR3 DNA sequence: TGTGCCAGCAGCCCGCCAGGGGCCAGCTATGGCTACACCTTC.

V and J are TRBV7-2 and TRBJ1-1, with a tentative D call TRBD1 (6 bases). The CDR3 is 14 amino acids. Per the germline V gene, CDR1 is SGHTA and CDR2 is FQGNSA. The V end lost 0 bases, the J end lost 8 bases, and 13 bases lay between the germline ends. The CDR3 nucleotides read TGTGCCAGCAGCTTAGCCGGGACAAGAAAAGAAGCTTTCTTT. This gives the protein CASSLAGTRKEAFF. The complete variable domain, with remaining parts taken from reference TRBV7-2 and TRBJ1-1, reads GAGVSQSPSNKVTEKGKDVELRCDPISGHTALYWYRQSLGQGLEFLIYFQGNSAPDKSGLPSDRFSAERTGGSVSTLTIQRTQQEDSAVYLCASSLAGTRKEAFFGQGTRLTVV.

This rearrangement joins TRBV25-1 to TRBJ1-6, with D perhaps TRBD1 (6 bases). This CDR3 has 13 amino acids. CDR1 MGHDK and CDR2 SYGVNS come from the germline V gene. The germline V and J ends were trimmed by 6 bases and 6 bases, with 9 bases remaining between them. For the CDR3, the DNA is TGTGCCAGCAGCAAGGACAGTAATTCACCCCTCCACTTT. It specifies CASSKDSNSPLHF.

This chain connects TRBV4-2 to TRBJ1-2; 11 bases are shared with TRBD1. The CDR3 is made up of 14 amino acids. The V gene end was trimmed by 4 bases and the J gene end by 5 bases; junction bases not matched to a gene: 3. Germline V CDR1 and CDR2: LGHNA, YNFKEQ. CDR3 amino acids: CASSRTGGIYGYTF. The DNA for the CDR3 is TGTGCCAGCAGCCGGACAGGGGGCATTTATGGCTACACCTTC.

This sequence joins TRBV28 and TRBJ2-1, with D tentatively TRBD1 (6 bases). Per germline, CDR1 MDHEN and CDR2 SYDVKM. The CDR3 is 15 residues long. Trimming cost V 7 bases and J 2 bases, with 15 bases left between them. The CDR3 reads CASTPGWDTYNEQFF. CDR3 DNA: TGTGCCAGCACCCCCGGTTGGGACACCTACAATGAGCAGTTCTTC.